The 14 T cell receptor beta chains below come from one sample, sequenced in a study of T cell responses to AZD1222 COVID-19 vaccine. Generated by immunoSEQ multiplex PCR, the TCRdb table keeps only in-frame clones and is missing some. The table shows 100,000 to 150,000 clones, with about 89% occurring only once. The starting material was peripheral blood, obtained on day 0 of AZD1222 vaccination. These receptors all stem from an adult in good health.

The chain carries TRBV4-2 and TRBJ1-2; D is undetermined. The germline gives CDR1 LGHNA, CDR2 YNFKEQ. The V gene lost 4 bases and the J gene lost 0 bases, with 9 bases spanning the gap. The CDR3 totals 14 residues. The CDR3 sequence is CASSPYLANYGYTF. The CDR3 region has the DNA TGTGCCAGCAGCCCTTACCTGGCTAACTATGGCTACACCTTC.

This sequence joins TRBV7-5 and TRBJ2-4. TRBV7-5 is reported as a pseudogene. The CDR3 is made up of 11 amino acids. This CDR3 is CVRSYPWIQYF. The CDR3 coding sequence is TGTGTCAGAAGCTACCCGTGGATTCAGTACTTC.

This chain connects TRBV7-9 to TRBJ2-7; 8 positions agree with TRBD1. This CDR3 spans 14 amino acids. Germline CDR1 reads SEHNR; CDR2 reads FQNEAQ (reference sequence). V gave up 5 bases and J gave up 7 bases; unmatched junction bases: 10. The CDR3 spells CASSGQGGLWEQYF. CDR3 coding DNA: TGTGCCAGCAGCGGACAGGGAGGACTTTGGGAGCAGTACTTC.

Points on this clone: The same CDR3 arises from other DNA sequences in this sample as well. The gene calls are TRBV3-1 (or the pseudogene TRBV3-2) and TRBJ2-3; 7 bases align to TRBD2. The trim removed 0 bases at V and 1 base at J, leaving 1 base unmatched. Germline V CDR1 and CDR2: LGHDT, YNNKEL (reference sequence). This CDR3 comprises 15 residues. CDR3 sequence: CASSQDAGGTDTQYF. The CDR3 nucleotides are TGTGCCAGCAGCCAAGACGCGGGGGGCACAGATACGCAGTATTTT.

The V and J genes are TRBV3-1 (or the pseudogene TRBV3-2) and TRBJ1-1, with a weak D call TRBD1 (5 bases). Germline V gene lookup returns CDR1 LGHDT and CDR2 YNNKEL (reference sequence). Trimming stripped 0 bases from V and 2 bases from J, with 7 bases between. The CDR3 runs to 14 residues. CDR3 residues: CASSQEGVNTEAFF. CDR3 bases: TGTGCCAGCAGCCAAGAGGGGGTAAACACTGAAGCTTTCTTT.

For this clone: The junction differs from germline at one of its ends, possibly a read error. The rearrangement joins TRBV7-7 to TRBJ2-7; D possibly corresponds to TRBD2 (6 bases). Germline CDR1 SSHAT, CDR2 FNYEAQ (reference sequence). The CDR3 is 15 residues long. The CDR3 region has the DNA TGTGCTAGCAGCTTAGAGGCGGGACCCACCTACGAGCAGTACTTC. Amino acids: CASSLEAGPTYEQYF. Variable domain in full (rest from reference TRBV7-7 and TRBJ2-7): GAGVSQSPRYKVTKRGQDVTLRCDPISSHATLYWYQQALGQGPEFLTYFNYEAQPDKSGLPSDRFSAERPEGSISTLTIQRTEQRDSAMYRCASSLEAGPTYEQYFGPGTRLTVT.

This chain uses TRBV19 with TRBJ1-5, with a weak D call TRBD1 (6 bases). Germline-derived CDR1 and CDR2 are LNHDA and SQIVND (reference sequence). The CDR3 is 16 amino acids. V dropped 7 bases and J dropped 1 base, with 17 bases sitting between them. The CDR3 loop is CASIGGGTASNQPQHF. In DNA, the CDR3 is TGTGCCAGTATAGGGGGGGGAACAGCAAGCAATCAGCCCCAGCATTTT.

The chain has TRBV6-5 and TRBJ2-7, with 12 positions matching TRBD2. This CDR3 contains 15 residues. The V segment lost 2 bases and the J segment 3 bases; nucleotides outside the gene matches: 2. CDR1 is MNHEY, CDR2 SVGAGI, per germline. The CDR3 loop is CASSYPTSGGYEQYF. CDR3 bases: TGTGCCAGCAGTTACCCGACTAGCGGGGGCTACGAGCAGTACTTC.

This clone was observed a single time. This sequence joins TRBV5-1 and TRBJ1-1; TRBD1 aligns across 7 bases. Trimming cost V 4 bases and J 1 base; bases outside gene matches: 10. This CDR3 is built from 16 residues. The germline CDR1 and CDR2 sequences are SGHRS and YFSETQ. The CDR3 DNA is TGCGCCAGCAGCGTGGACCCGACAGGGAAGAACACTGAAGCTTTCTTT. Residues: CASSVDPTGKNTEAFF.

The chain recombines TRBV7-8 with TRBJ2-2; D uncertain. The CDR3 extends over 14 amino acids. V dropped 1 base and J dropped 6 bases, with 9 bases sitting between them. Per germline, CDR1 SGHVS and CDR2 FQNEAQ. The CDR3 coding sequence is TGTGCCAGCAGCTTAGGGTTCCAAGCCGGGGAGCTGTTTTTT. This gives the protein CASSLGFQAGELFF. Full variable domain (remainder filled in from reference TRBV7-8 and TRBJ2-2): GAGVSQSPRYKVAKRGQDVALRCDPISGHVSLFWYQQALGQGPEFLTYFQNEAQLDKSGLPSDRFFAERPEGSVSTLKIQRTQQEDSAVYLCASSLGFQAGELFFGEGSRLTVL.

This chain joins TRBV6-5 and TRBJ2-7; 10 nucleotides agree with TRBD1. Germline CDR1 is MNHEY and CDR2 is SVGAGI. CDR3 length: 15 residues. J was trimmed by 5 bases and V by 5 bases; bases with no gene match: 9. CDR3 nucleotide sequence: TGTGCCAGCAGTCACCAGGGGACAGGGGACCACGAGCAGTACTTC. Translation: CASSHQGTGDHEQYF.

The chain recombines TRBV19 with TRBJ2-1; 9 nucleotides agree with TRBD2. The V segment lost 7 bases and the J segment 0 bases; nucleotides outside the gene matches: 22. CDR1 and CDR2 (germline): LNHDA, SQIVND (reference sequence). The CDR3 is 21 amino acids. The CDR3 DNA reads TGTGCCAGTATGGGTTTTAGCGGGAGTTCCCAAGTTCAAAGCTCCTACAATGAGCAGTTCTTC. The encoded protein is CASMGFSGSSQVQSSYNEQFF.

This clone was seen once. The CDR3, as DNA: TGTGCCAGCAGCCGAGGAGGCCATGAGCAGTTCTTC. It specifies CASSRGGHEQFF. The rearrangement links TRBV7-3 to TRBJ2-1; D might be TRBD2 (5 bases). The germline V gene encodes CDR1 SGHTA and CDR2 FQGTGA. Between the trimmed V and J ends, which lost 5 bases and 8 bases, there was a span of 10 bases. CDR3 length: 12 residues.

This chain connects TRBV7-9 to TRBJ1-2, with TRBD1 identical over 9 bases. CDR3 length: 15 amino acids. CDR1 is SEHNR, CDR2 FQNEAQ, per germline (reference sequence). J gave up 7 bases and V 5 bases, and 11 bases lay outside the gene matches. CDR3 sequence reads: CASSHIGTGTGGYTF. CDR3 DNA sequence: TGTGCCAGCAGCCACATCGGGACAGGGACTGGTGGCTACACCTTC.